This entry lists 5 T cell receptor beta chains sequenced from one sample in a study of monozygotic twins with inflammatory bowel disease. TCRdb derives one entry per CDR3 protein from the 5' RACE reads, leaving out DNA. Recorded for this sample: 350,000 to 550,000 distinct CDR3 sequences. Sequencing was done on a sample of blood. These receptors were obtained from a human donor with ulcerative colitis or Crohn's disease, or a healthy co-twin of an affected twin (not recorded which).

The chain links TRBV20-1 to TRBJ1-1; the TCRdb D gene call, TRBD1, has no DNA to confirm it. Germline V CDR1 and CDR2: DFQATT, SNEGSKA (reference sequence). The CDR3 loop spans 13 amino acids. CDR3 amino acids: CSALGPGNTEAFF.

The V gene is TRBV18, the J gene TRBJ2-5. Germline-derived CDR1 and CDR2 are KGHSH and LQKENI. The CDR3 loop spans 14 amino acids. The CDR3 protein is CASSPPSTEETQYF.

The chain has TRBV20-1 and TRBJ2-5; with no DNA, the TCRdb D assignment of TRBD1 cannot be verified. This CDR3 is 15 amino acids long. From germline, CDR1 is DFQATT and CDR2 SNEGSKA (reference sequence). This CDR3 reads CSARGGAGAQETQYF.

The CDR3 region is CASSQGPTSGGAGYNEQFF. The chain joins TRBV3-1 to TRBJ2-1; the D call from TCRdb, TRBD2, cannot be confirmed without DNA. This CDR3 region has 19 residues. Germline V gene data show CDR1 as LGHDT and CDR2 as YNNKEL (reference sequence).

The V call is TRBV20-1, the J call TRBJ1-5; absent DNA, TCRdb's TRBD1 call cannot be checked. CDR3 length equals 17 residues. The germline V gene has CDR1 DFQATT and CDR2 SNEGSKA (reference sequence). The CDR3 here is CSARDLGGTASNQPQHF.